A single sample gave rise to the 3 T cell receptor beta chains below, sequenced in a study of blood T cell repertoires in COVID-19. The protocol was immunoSEQ multiplex PCR, while the TCRdb copy is restricted to in-frame clones and leaves out a portion. The repertoire includes some 150,000 clones, 87% of them detected once, and less than 45% sits in the top ten. Sequencing was done on a sample of peripheral blood. The receptors originated from a man aged 45-60 years who had recovered from COVID-19.

The chain employs TRBV27 and TRBJ2-1, with D uncertain. V lost 2 bases, J lost 5 bases, and 16 bases lay in between. Germline V gene sequence: CDR1 MNHEY, CDR2 SMNVEV (reference sequence). The CDR3 sequence is 16 residues long. For the CDR3, the DNA is TGTGCCAGCAGTTTAGGCTTCTGGAGCATCGACAATGAGCAGTTCTTC. Residues: CASSLGFWSIDNEQFF.

This chain joins TRBV19 and TRBJ1-1; 8 bases are shared with TRBD1. This CDR3 region has 14 residues. The junction had 4 bases not matched to a gene; V was cut back by 4 bases and J by 3 bases. Germline CDR1 LNHDA, CDR2 SQIVND (reference sequence). Written as DNA, the CDR3 is TGTGCCAGTAGTAGAGAGACAGGGGACACTGAAGCTTTCTTT. Translating it yields CASSRETGDTEAFF.

In DNA form, the CDR3 reads TGTGCCAGCAGCCGAGGGGGTCGGCAGGGCTCTGGAAACACCATATATTTT. Amino acids: CASSRGGRQGSGNTIYF. V is TRBV7-6 and J is TRBJ1-3, with a tentative D call TRBD1 (6 bases). The germline CDR1 and CDR2 sequences are SGHVS and FNYEAQ. CDR3 size: 17 residues. The V end lost 5 bases, the J end lost 0 bases, and 17 bases lay between the germline ends.